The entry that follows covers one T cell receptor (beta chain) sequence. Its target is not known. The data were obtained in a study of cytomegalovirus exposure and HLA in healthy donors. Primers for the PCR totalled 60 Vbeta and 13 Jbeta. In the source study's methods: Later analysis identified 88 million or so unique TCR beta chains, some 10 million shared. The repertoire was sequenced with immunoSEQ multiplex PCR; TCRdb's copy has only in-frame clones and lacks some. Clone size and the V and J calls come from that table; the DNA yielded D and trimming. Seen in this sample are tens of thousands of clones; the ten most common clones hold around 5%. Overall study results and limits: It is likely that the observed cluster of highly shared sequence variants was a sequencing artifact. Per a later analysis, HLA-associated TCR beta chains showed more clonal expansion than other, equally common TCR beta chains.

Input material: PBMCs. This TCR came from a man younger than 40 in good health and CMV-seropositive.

Here the CDR3 DNA reads TGTGCCAGCAGCCAAGAAGAGGGAAAGGGGGACACTGAAGCTTTCTTT. Its translation is CASSQEEGKGDTEAFF. V is TRBV4-2 and J is TRBJ1-1; a possible D gene is TRBD1 (6 bases). Trimming shortened V by 0 bases and J by 3 bases, and 14 bases separated the two germline ends. The V gene's germline CDR1 is LGHNA and CDR2 YNFKEQ. CDR3 length equals 16 residues.